The source of this T cell receptor (beta chain) is a study of shared clonotypes between healthy human individuals. For the study at large: CD4 naive and CD4 memory each took three plates per donor, while CD8 naive took two and CD8 memory one. Findings and caveats of the study: Rarefaction gave evidence that sorted-subset sequencing remained incomplete despite large depth. Genetic and exposure-history diversity was limited by the few donors.

In the original analysis: Filtering differed since immunoSEQ provided only junctions, with no quality scores. Sequencing was performed with immunoSEQ multiplex PCR; in TCRdb, only in-frame clones are kept and a portion is missing. V and J calls plus clone size are reproduced from that table; the DNA served to infer D and trimming. Here the sample spans approximately 2.3 million clones, 85% to 95% being singletons. Trimming removed 2 bases from V and 9 bases from J, with 17 bases in between. CDR1 and CDR2 (germline): LGHNA, YSLEER. CDR3 length equals 15 residues. In this sample, this clone turned up once. Its antigen is still unknown.

V usage is TRBV4-3 and J usage is TRBJ2-1; the D gene is possibly TRBD2 (6 bases). The TCR comes from a man younger than 35 in good health. Some clones in this sample may be carry-over from other donors' samples. Source material: naive CD4+ T cells from PBMCs. Subset indicated: CD45RA+ positively selected. For the CDR3, the DNA is TGCGCCAGCAGCCAAAGCATTTTCGGGAGTCTTGAGCAGTTCTTC. Amino acid sequence: CASSQSIFGSLEQFF.